Given below is one T cell receptor (beta chain) in context. Its target is not known. The entry originates in a study of identical twins. Study-level points and caveats: Fewer insertions characterized abundant cord blood beta clonotypes, whereas memory repertoires showed none.

V was shortened by 10 bases and J by 7 bases, with 17 bases between the two germline ends. CDR1 is ENHRY and CDR2 is SYGVKD in the germline V gene. The CDR3 is 12 amino acids. A template switching step contributed a universal primer site, while unique molecular identifiers were present in the cDNA. MiXCR, run by TCRdb on the 5' RACE reads, gives a single entry per CDR3 protein. The profile shows 1,800,000 or so distinct CDR3 sequences, roughly a third of them singletons. The receptor comes from a newborn girl in good health. Input material: cord blood. The chain carries TRBV10-3 and TRBJ2-7; D might be TRBD2 (6 bases). CDR3 residues: CATWDLNNEQYF. DNA for the CDR3: TGTGCCACCTGGGACTTAAACAATGAGCAGTACTTC.